These 26 T cell receptor beta chains were sequenced from one sample in a study of vaccination effects on CD4 cells after COVID-19. Their antigens are not known. Scientists isolated CD4+ T cells after a roughly ten-day culture period ended. Two-dose vaccination with either BNT162b2 or mRNA-1273 was given to the participants. Produced via immunoSEQ multiplex PCR; TCRdb's table is partial and in-frame only. This table holds approximately 47,000 clones, 70% found once. Sequenced here: CD4+ T cells from PBMCs cultured without peptide, sampled after COVID-19 vaccination. The receptors derive from a human donor who received a COVID-19 vaccine.

The rearrangement uses TRBV27 and TRBJ1-2, with a tentative D call TRBD1 (5 bases). Trimming shortened V by 6 bases and J by 7 bases, and 12 bases separated the two germline ends. Per the germline V gene, CDR1 is MNHEY and CDR2 is SMNVEV (reference sequence). The CDR3 has 12 residues. As DNA, the CDR3 is TGTGCCAGCAGCCTCCGGGGCCGTGGCTACACCTTC. Translation: CASSLRGRGYTF.

The chain recombines TRBV6-5 with TRBJ1-1; a weak D match, TRBD1 (5 bases). This CDR3 region has 15 residues. V was shortened by 2 bases and J by 6 bases, with 16 bases between the two germline ends. Germline V lookup: CDR1 MNHEY, CDR2 SVGAGI. The CDR3 spells CASSYGGSLRAEAFF. CDR3 coding DNA: TGTGCCAGCAGTTACGGGGGATCACTTCGCGCTGAAGCTTTCTTT.

The V and J genes are TRBV18 and TRBJ1-6, with D possibly being TRBD1 (5 bases). With 3 bases removed from V and 12 bases from J, the gap between germline ends came to 9 bases. Germline V gene data show CDR1 as KGHSH and CDR2 as LQKENI. CDR3 size: 12 residues. The CDR3 region is CASSPGDLPLHF. The DNA of the CDR3 is TGTGCCAGCTCACCGGGGGACTTACCCCTCCACTTT.

The chain has TRBV11-3 and TRBJ2-5; D is possibly TRBD1 (6 bases). V was shortened by 5 bases and J by 1 base, with 11 bases between the two germline ends. The CDR3 is 14 amino acids. The germline gives CDR1 SGHNT, CDR2 YENEEA. The CDR3 coding sequence is TGTGCCAGCAGCGGAAAGACAGGCCAAGAGACCCAGTACTTC. This translates into CASSGKTGQETQYF.

The CDR3 coding sequence is TGTGCCAGCAGCTACAACACAGGGATATTAGCCAAAAACATTCAGTACTTC. As protein: CASSYNTGILAKNIQYF. The V gene is TRBV7-9, the J gene TRBJ2-4; perhaps TRBD1 as D (6 bases). The CDR3 is 17 residues long. V lost 4 bases and J 0 bases, leaving 16 bases between the germline ends. Germline-derived CDR1 and CDR2 are SEHNR and FQNEAQ (reference sequence).

The chain recombines TRBV10-3 with TRBJ2-3; 12 bases map to TRBD2. This CDR3 spans 17 amino acids. V lost 10 bases, J lost 0 bases, and 11 bases stayed unmatched. Germline-derived CDR1 and CDR2 are ENHRY and SYGVKD. This chain's CDR3 is CATQGRLAGASTDTQYF. DNA of the CDR3: TGTGCCACCCAAGGGCGACTAGCGGGAGCTAGCACAGATACGCAGTATTTT.

This clone was counted a few times. The chain employs TRBV7-9 and TRBJ1-1; no clear D. CDR3 length: 11 residues. Trimming left V 2 bases short and J 5 bases short, with 3 bases between. In germline, CDR1 is SEHNR, CDR2 FQNEAQ (reference sequence). The CDR3 coding sequence is TGTGCCAGCAGCTTATTGACTGAAGCTTTCTTT. Translating gives CASSLLTEAFF. Complete variable domain (other parts from reference TRBV7-9 and TRBJ1-1): DTGVSQNPRHKITKRGQNVTFRCDPISEHNRLYWYRQTLGQGPEFLTYFQNEAQLEKSRLLSDRFSAERPKGSFSTLEIQRTEQGDSAMYLCASSLLTEAFFGQGTRLTVV.

This clone was observed a few times. This rearrangement joins TRBV3-1 (or the pseudogene TRBV3-2) to TRBJ1-1, with 8 bases that match TRBD1. V was pared by 5 bases and J by 3 bases, with 8 bases of the junction left unmatched. CDR3 length: 15 residues. Germline V lookup: CDR1 LGHDT, CDR2 YNNKEL (reference sequence). CDR3: CASSAYGTGHTEAFF. DNA for the CDR3: TGTGCCAGCAGCGCATACGGGACAGGCCACACTGAAGCTTTCTTT.

The chain links TRBV4-1 to TRBJ1-1, with D unclear. V was pared by 1 base and J by 0 bases, with 12 bases between. Germline CDR1 MGHRA, CDR2 YSYEKL. CDR3 size: 16 residues. CDR3 residues: CASSQAGTAMNTEAFF. The CDR3 coding sequence is TGCGCCAGCAGCCAAGCGGGAACAGCCATGAACACTGAAGCTTTCTTT.

The chain's CDR3 is CASSPPWGGRETQYF. Written as DNA, the CDR3 is TGTGCCAGCAGCCCCCCGTGGGGGGGCCGAGAGACCCAGTACTTC. The genes are TRBV11-2 and TRBJ2-5, with a possible D match to TRBD2 (7 bases). The germline V gene encodes CDR1 SGHAT and CDR2 FQNNGV. The CDR3 extends over 15 amino acids. V shed 5 bases and J shed 4 bases, with 17 bases lying between them. The complete variable domain, with remaining parts taken from reference TRBV11-2 and TRBJ2-5, reads EAGVAQSPRYKIIEKRQSVAFWCNPISGHATLYWYQQILGQGPKLLIQFQNNGVVDDSQLPKDRFSAERLKGVDSTLKIQPAKLEDSAVYLCASSPPWGGRETQYFGPGTRLLVL.

This clone appeared a few times. The chain links TRBV6-6 to TRBJ1-1; maybe TRBD1 (6 bases). The CDR3 has 15 residues. Germline V gene sequence: CDR1 MNHNY, CDR2 SVGAGI (reference sequence). V lost 6 bases and J 1 base, leaving 15 bases between the germline ends. The CDR3 DNA reads TGTGCCAGCAGGCTGGGACATGATAGGAACACTGAAGCTTTCTTT. Encoded protein: CASRLGHDRNTEAFF.

This clone was observed a handful of times. The V call is TRBV5-8, the J call TRBJ1-1, with 8 bases lining up with TRBD1. V was clipped by 4 bases and J by 11 bases; unmatched bases: 7. CDR3 size: 12 residues. Germline V gene sequence: CDR1 SGHTS, CDR2 YDEGEE. As DNA, the CDR3 is TGTGCCAGCAGCACGGACAGGGTTGAGGCTTTCTTT. It yields the protein CASSTDRVEAFF.

The gene calls are TRBV11-3 and TRBJ2-3, with D tentatively TRBD2 (5 bases). Germline V gene sequence: CDR1 SGHNT, CDR2 YENEEA. CDR3 length equals 15 residues. V lost 5 bases to trimming and J lost 3 bases, with 15 bases between them. As DNA, the CDR3 is TGTGCCAGCAGCGGAAGTGGACTGAGAACAGATACGCAGTATTTT. This sequence encodes CASSGSGLRTDTQYF.

The chain links TRBV5-6 to TRBJ1-1; 8 nucleotides match TRBD1. Trimming removed 7 bases from V and 3 bases from J; junction bases left unmatched: 8. Germline lookup yields CDR1 SGHDT and CDR2 YYEEEE. The CDR3 contains 14 residues. Here the CDR3 DNA reads TGTGCCAGCGGAATGACAGGGGTGGACACTGAAGCTTTCTTT. This translates into CASGMTGVDTEAFF.

The rearrangement joins TRBV11-3 to TRBJ1-1, with 8 bases fitting TRBD1. V gave up 1 base and J gave up 4 bases; unmatched junction bases: 5. The CDR3 runs to 15 residues. Per the germline V gene, CDR1 is SGHNT and CDR2 is YENEEA. Written as DNA, the CDR3 is TGTGCCAGCAGCTTAGGGGACAGGATGGGCACTGAAGCTTTCTTT. Protein sequence: CASSLGDRMGTEAFF.

The chain employs TRBV7-6 and TRBJ2-1, with 10 bases fitting TRBD2. With 5 bases clipped from V and 0 bases from J, the junction kept 4 bases outside the gene matches. This CDR3 has 16 amino acids. Germline V gene data show CDR1 as SGHVS and CDR2 as FNYEAQ. DNA of the CDR3: TGTGCCAGCAGCACTGGGACTAGCGTCTCCTACAATGAGCAGTTCTTC. Protein sequence: CASSTGTSVSYNEQFF.

This chain connects TRBV27 to TRBJ2-2; 8 bases align to TRBD2. The CDR3 has 14 residues. V was clipped by 8 bases and J by 0 bases; unmatched bases: 2. CDR1 is MNHEY and CDR2 is SMNVEV in the germline V gene (reference sequence). The chain's CDR3 is CASLSGTNTGELFF. The CDR3 DNA reads as TGTGCCAGCCTTAGCGGGACGAACACCGGGGAGCTGTTTTTT.

The chain is built from TRBV28 and TRBJ2-7, with D perhaps matching TRBD2 (5 bases). The CDR3 has 13 amino acids. The germline gives CDR1 MDHEN, CDR2 SYDVKM. The V end lost 3 bases, the J end lost 6 bases, and 12 bases lay between the germline ends. CDR3 protein: CASSLRAPLEQYF. The CDR3 DNA reads as TGTGCCAGCAGTTTGAGGGCGCCCCTCGAGCAGTACTTC.

The chain links TRBV5-1 to TRBJ2-1, with 12 bases that match TRBD1. The CDR3 covers 17 residues. Looked up from germline, CDR1 is SGHRS and CDR2 is YFSETQ. V dropped 0 bases and J dropped 5; count of bases not matched to a gene: 6. CDR3 amino acids: CASSLVGTGGFDNEQFF. The CDR3 bases are TGCGCCAGCAGCTTGGTCGGGACAGGGGGCTTCGACAATGAGCAGTTCTTC.

V is TRBV6-1 and J is TRBJ2-1; D might be TRBD1 (6 bases). Trimming left V 2 bases short and J 3 bases short, with 8 bases between. Germline lookup yields CDR1 MNHNS and CDR2 SASEGT. This CDR3 has 14 amino acids. CDR3 residues: CASSEQGNYNEQFF. In DNA form, the CDR3 reads TGTGCCAGCAGTGAACAGGGGAACTACAATGAGCAGTTCTTC.

The chain joins TRBV5-1 to TRBJ2-3; no clear D. V was trimmed by 0 bases and J by 3 bases, leaving 8 bases between them. Per the germline V gene, CDR1 is SGHRS and CDR2 is YFSETQ. CDR3 length: 14 amino acids. This chain's CDR3 is CASSLGASTDTQYF. The CDR3 DNA reads as TGCGCCAGCAGCTTGGGGGCCTCAACAGATACGCAGTATTTT.

The J gene is TRBJ1-1, the V gene TRBV25-1, with D perhaps TRBD1 (5 bases). Trimming cost V 1 base and J 5 bases, with 14 bases left between them. CDR1 is MGHDK and CDR2 is SYGVNS in the germline V gene. The CDR3 runs 15 residues. Here the CDR3 DNA reads TGTGCCAGCAGTGAATCTCAGGGTATTAGGACTGAAGCTTTCTTT. This gives the protein CASSESQGIRTEAFF.

The gene calls are TRBV18 and TRBJ2-7, with 9 bases that match TRBD1. V was pared by 2 bases and J by 3 bases, with 5 bases of the junction left unmatched. From germline, CDR1 is KGHSH and CDR2 LQKENI. CDR3 length: 15 amino acids. Here the CDR3 DNA reads TGTGCCAGCTCACCATTGGGACAGGGAGACTACGAGCAGTACTTC. This codes for CASSPLGQGDYEQYF.

The J gene is TRBJ2-7, the V gene TRBV11-2; possible D gene TRBD1, 5 bases. Per the germline V gene, CDR1 is SGHAT and CDR2 is FQNNGV. V lost 5 bases, J lost 7 bases, and 15 bases lay in between. CDR3 length: 13 amino acids. Here the CDR3 reads CASSIGQLSEQYF. In nucleotides, the CDR3 is TGTGCCAGCAGCATCGGACAACTCAGTGAGCAGTACTTC.

The rearrangement links TRBV7-9 to TRBJ2-3, with 7 bases fitting TRBD1. Germline-derived CDR1 and CDR2 are SEHNR and FQNEAQ (reference sequence). Unmatched junction bases numbered 5, after V lost 3 bases and J lost 2 bases. This CDR3 has 15 residues. The CDR3 loop is CASSFGQVFTDTQYF. The CDR3 DNA follows: TGTGCCAGCAGCTTCGGACAGGTATTCACAGATACGCAGTATTTT.

This clone has a handful of counts. The chain recombines TRBV12-3 or TRBV12-4 with TRBJ2-1; D gene uncertain. V was clipped by 2 bases and J by 10 bases, with 12 bases between them. The CDR3 extends over 13 amino acids. CDR3 residues: CASSLISSDEQFF. The CDR3 DNA reads TGTGCCAGCAGTTTAATCTCCAGCGACGAGCAGTTCTTC.